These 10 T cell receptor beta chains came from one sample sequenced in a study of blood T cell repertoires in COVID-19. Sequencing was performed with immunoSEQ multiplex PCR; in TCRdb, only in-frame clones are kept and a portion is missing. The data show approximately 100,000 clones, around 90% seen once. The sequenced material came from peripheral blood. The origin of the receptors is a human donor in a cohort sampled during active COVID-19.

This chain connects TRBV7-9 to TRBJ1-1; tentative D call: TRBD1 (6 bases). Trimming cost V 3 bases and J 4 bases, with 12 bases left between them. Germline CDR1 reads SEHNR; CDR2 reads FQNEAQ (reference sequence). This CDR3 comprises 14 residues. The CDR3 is CASSFHRASTEAFF. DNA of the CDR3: TGTGCCAGCAGCTTTCACAGGGCTAGCACTGAAGCTTTCTTT.

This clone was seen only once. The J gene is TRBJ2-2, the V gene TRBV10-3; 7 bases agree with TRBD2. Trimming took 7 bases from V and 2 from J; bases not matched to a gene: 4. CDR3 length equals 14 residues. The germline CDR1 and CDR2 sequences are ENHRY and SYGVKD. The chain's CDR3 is CAITASGNTGELFF. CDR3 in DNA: TGTGCCATCACCGCTAGCGGCAACACCGGGGAGCTGTTTTTT.

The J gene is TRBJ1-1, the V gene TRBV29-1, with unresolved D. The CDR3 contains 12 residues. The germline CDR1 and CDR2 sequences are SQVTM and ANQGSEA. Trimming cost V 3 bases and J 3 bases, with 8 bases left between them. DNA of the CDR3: TGCAGCGTTGACAGTATGGACACTGAAGCTTTCTTT. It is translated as CSVDSMDTEAFF.

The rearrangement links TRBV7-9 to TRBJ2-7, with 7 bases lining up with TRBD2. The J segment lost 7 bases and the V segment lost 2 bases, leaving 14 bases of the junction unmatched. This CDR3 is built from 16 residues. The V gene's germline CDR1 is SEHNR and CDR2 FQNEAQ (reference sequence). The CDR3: CASSLLSGGIPLEQYF. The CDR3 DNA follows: TGTGCCAGCAGCTTACTCTCGGGGGGAATTCCTTTAGAGCAGTACTTC.

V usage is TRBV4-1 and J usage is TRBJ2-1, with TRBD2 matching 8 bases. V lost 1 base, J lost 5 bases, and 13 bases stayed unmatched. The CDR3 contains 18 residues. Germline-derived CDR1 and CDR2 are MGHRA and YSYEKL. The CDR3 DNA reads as TGCGCCAGCAGCCAAGTCCCGGAAAGAATAGCGGGACACAATGAGCAGTTCTTC. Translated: CASSQVPERIAGHNEQFF.

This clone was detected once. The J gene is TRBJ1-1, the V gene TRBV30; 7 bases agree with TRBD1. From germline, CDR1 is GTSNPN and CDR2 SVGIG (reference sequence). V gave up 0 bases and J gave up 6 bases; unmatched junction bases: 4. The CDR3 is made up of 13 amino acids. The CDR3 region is CAWSVHRGAEAFF. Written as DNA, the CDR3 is TGTGCCTGGAGTGTACACAGGGGCGCTGAAGCTTTCTTT.

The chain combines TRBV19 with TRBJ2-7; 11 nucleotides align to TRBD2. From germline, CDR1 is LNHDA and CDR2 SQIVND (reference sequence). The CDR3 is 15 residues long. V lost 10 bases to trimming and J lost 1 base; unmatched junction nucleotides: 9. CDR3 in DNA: TGTGCCACACGGCGGGGACTAGCGGAATCCTACGAGCAGTACTTC. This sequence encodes CATRRGLAESYEQYF.

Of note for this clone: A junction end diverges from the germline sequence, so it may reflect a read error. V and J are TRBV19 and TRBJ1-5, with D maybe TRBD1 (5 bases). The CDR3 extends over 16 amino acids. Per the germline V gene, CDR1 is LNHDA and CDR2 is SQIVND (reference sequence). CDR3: CASNIFPVGGDQPQHF. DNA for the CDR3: TGTGCCAGTAATATATTTCCAGTGGGAGGGGATCAGCCCCAGCATTTT.

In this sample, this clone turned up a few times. CDR3: CASSIGGGRRYEQYF. The CDR3 DNA sequence: TGTGCCAGTAGTATCGGAGGGGGCCGCCGCTACGAGCAGTACTTC. The rearrangement links TRBV19 to TRBJ2-7, with D possibly TRBD1 on 7 matching bases. V was trimmed by 3 bases and J by 3 bases, leaving 15 bases between them. Germline V gives CDR1 LNHDA, CDR2 SQIVND (reference sequence). The CDR3 contains 15 residues.

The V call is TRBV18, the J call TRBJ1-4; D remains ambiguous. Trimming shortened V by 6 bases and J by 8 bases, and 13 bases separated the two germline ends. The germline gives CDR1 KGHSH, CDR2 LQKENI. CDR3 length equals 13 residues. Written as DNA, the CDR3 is TGTGCCAGCTCCCGGGAGTCAGGCGAAAAACTGTTTTTT. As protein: CASSRESGEKLFF.